This TCR beta chain was obtained from a study of post-analysis software for immune sequencing data. Across the study: Included courses were relapsing-remitting and secondary progressive multiple sclerosis; progressive-relapsing multiple sclerosis was also included.

The trim removed 5 bases at V and 11 bases at J, leaving 11 bases unmatched. This CDR3 is built from 13 residues. From germline, CDR1 is SGHTA and CDR2 FQGNSA. Points on this clonotype: Its antigen is undetermined.

Whole-study results and caveats: Multiple sclerosis was associated with a significant reduction in normalized Chao1 diversity relative to controls.

cDNA libraries for TCR beta contained unique molecular identifiers. MiXCR, applied by TCRdb to the PCR reads, yields one record per CDR3 protein. The data hold about 160,000 distinct CDR3 sequences, with 35% to 40% observed a single time. This sequence originates from a girl between 10 and 17 years old with multiple sclerosis. The material was blood, obtained after autologous hematopoietic stem cell transplantation. The chain employs TRBV7-2 and TRBJ2-5, with 7 nucleotides matching TRBD2. The chain's CDR3 is CASSLRGVNEQYF. The CDR3 DNA reads as TGTGCCAGCAGCCTCCGGGGGGTCAATGAGCAGTACTTC.